The T cell receptor beta chain described here comes from a study of blood T cell repertoires in COVID-19. Study overall: Whether acute or convalescent, the COVID-19 samples came from the United States, Italy and Spain. Sources were T cells, B-cell-depleted T cells, or PBMCs; the material itself was cDNA or gDNA.

Seattle's cohort entered during active infection and was followed longitudinally. With V trimmed by 4 bases and J by 4 bases, 8 bases remained unmatched. Germline CDR1 is SGDLS and CDR2 is YYNGEE. This CDR3 has 15 amino acids. In the original analysis: How many nucleated cells were present was estimated from reference gene primer amplification. Libraries were prepared by immunoSEQ multiplex PCR; TCRdb keeps only in-frame clonotypes and omits some of them. V, J and clone size reflect that table, while D and trimming were determined from the DNA. Found here are about 390,000 clones, around 87% of them singletons; the top ten hold about 2%.

This clonotype originated in a woman between 55 and 75 years old with COVID-19, enrolled during active disease. The V call is TRBV9, the J call TRBJ2-3; TRBD2 agrees at 8 bases. The sample was peripheral blood. The CDR3 DNA follows: TGTGCCAGCAGCCCCCGGACTAGCTTCCCAGATACGCAGTATTTT. As protein: CASSPRTSFPDTQYF.